The 13 T cell receptor beta chains below were found in one sample sequenced in a study of blood T cell repertoires in COVID-19 (dated by TCRdb to the early 2020s). Libraries were prepared through the immunoSEQ multiplex PCR assay. In its TCRdb copy, this immuneACCESS table keeps in-frame sequences only and misses some clones. Where compared with another copy, unresolved V genes explain less than half of these, and the others have no known cause. This sample gives 50,000 to 85,000 clones in total; approximately 91% of them show up just once. The top ten clonotypes cover less than 9.5% of the sample. What was sequenced was peripheral blood. Receptors originate from a human donor in a cohort sampled during active COVID-19.

V and J are TRBV9 and TRBJ2-3; D is perhaps TRBD2 (6 bases). Germline V CDR1 and CDR2: SGDLS, YYNGEE. The CDR3 is 14 residues long. V shed 4 bases and J shed 5 bases, with 14 bases lying between them. The CDR3 region is CASSTRLVRDTQYF. CDR3 DNA sequence: TGTGCCAGCAGCACCCGACTAGTAAGAGATACGCAGTATTTT.

This clone has more than one count but fewer than ten. This rearrangement joins TRBV7-9 to TRBJ1-6; 7 bases are shared with TRBD1. Trimming took 5 bases from V and 8 from J; bases not matched to a gene: 9. Germline V CDR1 and CDR2: SEHNR, FQNEAQ (reference sequence). This CDR3 has 15 residues. As DNA, the CDR3 is TGTGCCAGCAGCCACCAACAGGGGCCTCATTCACCCCTCCACTTT. This sequence encodes CASSHQQGPHSPLHF.

The chain uses TRBV3-1 (or the pseudogene TRBV3-2) and TRBJ1-2; D is uncertain. The V gene lost 0 bases and the J gene lost 8 bases, with 10 bases spanning the gap. The CDR3 length is 13 residues. Germline values: CDR1 LGHDT, CDR2 YNNKEL (reference sequence). In DNA, the CDR3 is TGTGCCAGCAGCCAAGAACAGTTTTCGGGCTACACCTTC. Its protein is CASSQEQFSGYTF.

In its sample, this clone was seen once. J is TRBJ2-5 and V is TRBV7-3, with a weak D call TRBD2 (6 bases). The length of the CDR3 is 16 residues. V was cut by 5 bases and J by 5 bases, with 21 bases left in between. Germline assignment: CDR1 SGHTA and CDR2 FQGTGA. The CDR3 sequence is CASSLRAGRWSETQYF. The CDR3 nucleotides are TGTGCCAGCAGCCTAAGGGCGGGAAGATGGTCGGAGACCCAGTACTTC. The complete variable domain, with remaining parts taken from reference TRBV7-3 and TRBJ2-5, reads GAGVSQTPSNKVTEKGKYVELRCDPISGHTALYWYRQSLGQGPEFLIYFQGTGAADDSGLPNDRFFAVRPEGSVSTLKIQRTERGDSAVYLCASSLRAGRWSETQYFGPGTRLLVL.

The CDR3 reads CSASRQRGDEQYF. The CDR3, as DNA: TGCAGTGCTAGTAGGCAAAGAGGCGACGAGCAGTACTTC. V usage is TRBV20-1 and J usage is TRBJ2-7; D ambiguous. Germline V gene sequence: CDR1 DFQATT, CDR2 SNEGSKA (reference sequence). This CDR3 comprises 13 residues. With 3 bases removed from V and 5 bases from J, the gap between germline ends came to 14 bases.

The CDR3 coding sequence is TGTGCCAGCAGTGCGTTCCAGGGTTCGGGGGACGGAAACACCATATATTTT. Amino acids: CASSAFQGSGDGNTIYF. The rearrangement uses TRBV25-1 and TRBJ1-3, with D possibly being TRBD1 (5 bases). Trimming removed 4 bases at V and 4 bases at J, with 20 bases between. The CDR3 runs 17 residues. In germline, CDR1 is MGHDK, CDR2 SYGVNS.

The gene calls are TRBV5-8 and TRBJ2-5, with a possible D match to TRBD2 (6 bases). Germline CDR1 and CDR2: SGHTS and YDEGEE. The CDR3 sequence is 16 residues long. V was cut by 4 bases and J by 1 base, with 17 bases left in between. The CDR3 loop is CASSRGTGQSQETQYF. CDR3 bases: TGTGCCAGCAGCCGGGGGACGGGGCAGAGCCAAGAGACCCAGTACTTC.

This clone is a singleton in its sample. This chain connects TRBV25-1 to TRBJ1-4, with a possible D match to TRBD1 (6 bases). The CDR3 is 14 residues long. V lost 4 bases and J 8 bases, leaving 14 bases between the germline ends. Germline CDR1 MGHDK, CDR2 SYGVNS. The CDR3 DNA is TGTGCCAGCAGTGGACAGGTTCGAGGGGAAAAACTGTTTTTT. It encodes CASSGQVRGEKLFF.

The chain links TRBV30 to TRBJ2-3; D might be TRBD1 (6 bases). The CDR3 is made up of 15 amino acids. Germline V gene data show CDR1 as GTSNPN and CDR2 as SVGIG (reference sequence). Trimming shortened V by 1 base and J by 2 bases, and 13 bases separated the two germline ends. CDR3 sequence: CAWSDQTGNTDTQYF. CDR3 DNA sequence: TGTGCCTGGAGTGACCAGACAGGTAACACAGATACGCAGTATTTT.

The rearrangement links TRBV13 to TRBJ1-5; weak D call: TRBD1 (5 bases). With 5 bases removed from V and 3 bases from J, the gap between germline ends came to 8 bases. Germline V gives CDR1 PRHDT, CDR2 FYEKMQ (reference sequence). The length of the CDR3 is 13 residues. CDR3 in amino acids: CASSPTVNQPQHF. In DNA form, the CDR3 reads TGTGCCAGCAGCCCGACAGTCAATCAGCCCCAGCATTTT.

This chain joins TRBV3-1 (or the pseudogene TRBV3-2) and TRBJ1-4, with TRBD1 matching over 10 bases. Germline CDR1 and CDR2: LGHDT and YNNKEL (reference sequence). This CDR3 comprises 16 residues. The J segment lost 8 bases and the V segment lost 1 base, leaving 7 bases of the junction unmatched. The CDR3 nucleotides are TGTGCCAGCAGCCAAGGGGGAGGGACAGGGGAGGAAAAACTGTTTTTT. It is translated as CASSQGGGTGEEKLFF.

The chain carries TRBV19 and TRBJ1-3; 7 bases line up with TRBD1. The junction had 16 bases not matched to a gene; V was cut back by 4 bases and J by 7 bases. This CDR3 spans 17 amino acids. The germline CDR1 and CDR2 sequences are LNHDA and SQIVND (reference sequence). The CDR3 loop reads CASSRDTTGLQVNTIYF. CDR3 sequence (DNA): TGTGCCAGTAGTAGAGACACGACAGGGTTACAGGTTAACACCATATATTTT.

V and J are TRBV5-5 and TRBJ1-5, with 8 bases lining up with TRBD1. The germline V gene has CDR1 SGHKS and CDR2 YYEKEE (reference sequence). With 0 bases clipped from V and 2 bases from J, the junction kept 4 bases outside the gene matches. The CDR3 runs to 16 residues. CDR3 nucleotides: TGTGCCAGCAGCTTGGCCGGGGGACAGGGCAATCAGCCCCAGCATTTT. Its protein product is CASSLAGGQGNQPQHF.